This paragraph reports one T cell receptor (beta chain). Its target is unknown. This sample was included in a study of cytomegalovirus exposure and HLA in healthy donors. The study, taken as a whole, reports: In an earlier analysis, in 540 or so donors, most V segments appeared productive either ~87% or ~30% of the time. Several of the most significant clusters were apparently associated with common viral pathogens in a later analysis.

Use of 60 Vbeta and 13 Jbeta primers characterized the PCR. Measured with immunoSEQ multiplex PCR; TCRdb has only the in-frame clones, and not every one. This table holds roughly 190,000 clones, approximately 78% found once. Trimming removed 1 base from V and 3 bases from J; junction bases left unmatched: 19. The CDR3 runs to 21 residues. Looked up from germline, CDR1 is SGHVS and CDR2 is FNYEAQ. This sequence originates from a woman aged 18-29 years in good health and CMV-seronegative. The sequencing input was PBMCs. The chain combines TRBV7-6 with TRBJ2-1, with 9 nucleotides matching TRBD2. The chain's CDR3 is CASSLDSTASGTPKDYNEQFF. The CDR3 coding sequence is TGTGCCAGCAGCTTAGACTCGACGGCTAGCGGGACCCCCAAGGACTACAATGAGCAGTTCTTC.